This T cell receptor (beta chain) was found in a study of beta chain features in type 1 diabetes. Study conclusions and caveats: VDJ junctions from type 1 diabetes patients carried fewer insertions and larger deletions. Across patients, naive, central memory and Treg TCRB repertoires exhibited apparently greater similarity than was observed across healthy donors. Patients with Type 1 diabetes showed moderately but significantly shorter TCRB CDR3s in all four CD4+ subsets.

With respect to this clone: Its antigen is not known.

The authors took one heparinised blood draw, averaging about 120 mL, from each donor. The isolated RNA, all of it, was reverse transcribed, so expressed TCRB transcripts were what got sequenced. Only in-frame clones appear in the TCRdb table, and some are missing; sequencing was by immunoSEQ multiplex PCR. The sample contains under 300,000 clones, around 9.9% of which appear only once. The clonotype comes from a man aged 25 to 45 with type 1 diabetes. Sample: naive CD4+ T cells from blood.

As DNA, the CDR3 is TGTGCCAGTGACTTTAATGGCAATCAGCCCCAGCATTTT. Protein sequence: CASDFNGNQPQHF. This chain uses TRBV19 with TRBJ1-5, with D hard to call. V was pared by 8 bases and J by 2 bases, with 10 bases between. CDR1 is LNHDA and CDR2 is SQIVND in the germline V gene (reference sequence). The CDR3 is 13 residues long.